The 7 T cell receptor beta chains below were found in one sample sequenced in a study of blood T cells in healthy people across ages. Using a J-beta primer mix together with a sample-barcoded 5' primer, a second PCR was run for about 6 to 12 cycles. TCRdb re-derived calls from the 5' RACE reads in MiXCR, one entry per CDR3 protein. The sample lists around 800,000 distinct CDR3 sequences, roughly 25% occurring once. The sample was also reused in another study, on T cells of mothers and their children.

Sequenced material: blood. These receptor sequences come from a boy between 5 and 17 years old in good health.

This clonotype was recorded a few times. The chain is built from TRBV7-9 and TRBJ2-3; 9 bases align to TRBD2. The CDR3 sequence is 15 residues long. V was pared by 5 bases and J by 4 bases, with 7 bases of the junction left unmatched. Germline V gene data show CDR1 as SEHNR and CDR2 as FQNEAQ (reference sequence). The CDR3 nucleotides are TGTGCCAGCAGCGGGGCGGGGGGGTCCCCAGATACGCAGTATTTT. This translates into CASSGAGGSPDTQYF. Full variable domain (remainder filled in from reference TRBV7-9 and TRBJ2-3): DTGVSQNPRHKITKRGQNVTFRCDPISEHNRLYWYRQTLGQGPEFLTYFQNEAQLEKSRLLSDRFSAERPKGSFSTLEIQRTEQGDSAMYLCASSGAGGSPDTQYFGPGTRLTVL.

This clonotype has only a few counts. V is TRBV7-2 and J is TRBJ2-5; D remains ambiguous. The DNA end is more similar to TRBJ2-7, so the J call may be wrong. The CDR3 is 12 residues long. CDR1 and CDR2 (germline): SGHTA, FQGNSA. The CDR3 loop reads CASSLKFHEQYF. The CDR3 DNA is TGTGCCAGCAGCTTAAAGTTTCACGAGCAGTACTTC.

This chain links TRBV5-1 with TRBJ2-7; D might be TRBD1 (7 bases). This CDR3 has 14 amino acids. CDR1 and CDR2 (germline): SGHRS, YFSETQ. The V and J ends lost 3 bases and 5 bases respectively, with 15 bases between them. The CDR3 DNA reads TGCGCCAGCAGCTCCGGGGGCAGGGGGAACGAGCAGTACTTC. This codes for CASSSGGRGNEQYF.

The chain uses TRBV20-1 and TRBJ1-1, with 8 bases identical to TRBD1. With 5 bases clipped from V and 0 bases from J, the junction kept 5 bases outside the gene matches. The CDR3 contains 14 residues. Germline CDR1 DFQATT, CDR2 SNEGSKA (reference sequence). The CDR3 coding sequence is TGCAGTGCTCCCCCGACAGGGGTGAACACTGAAGCTTTCTTT. It is translated as CSAPPTGVNTEAFF.

The rearrangement joins TRBV10-3 to TRBJ2-5; D may be TRBD1 (6 bases). V lost 4 bases, J lost 11 bases, and 20 bases lay in between. Germline V lookup: CDR1 ENHRY, CDR2 SYGVKD. The CDR3 is made up of 14 amino acids. CDR3 in DNA: TGTGCCATCAGTGGGTCAGGGGCCCTGCTTGAGCAGTACTTC. This encodes CAISGSGALLEQYF.

This clonotype was counted a few times. The rearrangement joins TRBV29-1 to TRBJ2-2, with D maybe TRBD1 (6 bases). The CDR3 covers 12 residues. The V gene lost 7 bases and the J gene lost 7 bases, with 13 bases spanning the gap. The germline V gene has CDR1 SQVTM and CDR2 ANQGSEA. The CDR3 is CSALTGSGELFF. The CDR3 DNA reads TGCAGCGCCTTAACAGGGAGCGGGGAGCTGTTTTTT.

The gene calls are TRBV29-1 and TRBJ2-5, with D possibly matching TRBD2 (6 bases). V gave up 4 bases and J gave up 5 bases, with 14 bases separating them. The CDR3 has 13 residues. Germline CDR1 and CDR2: SQVTM and ANQGSEA. CDR3 sequence (DNA): TGCAGCGTTGTGACGGGGGTTCAGGAGACCCAGTACTTC. Protein: CSVVTGVQETQYF.